This T cell receptor beta chain was sequenced for a study of graft-versus-host responses after intestinal transplantation. The overall study: Isolated intestinal, liver-intestinal, or multivisceral transplants were what recipients had. Anti-thymocyte globulin was used for induction in all recipients, who then took tacrolimus and steroids for approximately 3 years. Whole-study results and caveats: Recipient-marrow GvH clones were detected, some having first appeared in ileum or blood.

Notes on this clone: Antigen: not known.

Germline values: CDR1 GTSNPN, CDR2 SVGIG (reference sequence). The CDR3 extends over 15 amino acids. The junction had 9 bases not matched to a gene; V was cut back by 3 bases and J by 4 bases. Sequenced by immunoSEQ multiplex PCR; TCRdb stores in-frame clones only, minus some. This table holds tens of thousands of clones, roughly 92% found once. The material sequenced was unstimulated CD4+ T cells sorted from spleen or lymph node cells, taken before intestinal transplant. The source is a human donor who received an intestinal transplant. J is TRBJ1-2 and V is TRBV30; TRBD1 matches at 9 bases. CDR3 amino acids: CAWRPGTGRGYGYTF. CDR3 coding DNA: TGTGCCTGGAGGCCCGGGACAGGGCGCGGCTATGGCTACACCTTC.